This note documents a single T cell receptor beta chain sequence. Its antigen remains unidentified. Qualities for individual bases were not recorded, and no much larger clone is one base off. These data come from a study of early T cells in non-severe SARS-CoV-2 infection (dated by TCRdb to about 2021). Background for the entire study: Because TCR sequencing was done on bulk RNA from unsorted whole blood, the alpha and beta chains could not be paired. Results the study describes overall, beyond this receptor: VDJdb matching was skewed toward anti-spike CD8 responses, so virus-specific expansions were likely underestimated and private and CD4 specificities were missed.

The germline V gene provides CDR1 MDHEN and CDR2 SYDVKM. Trimming removed 10 bases from V and 3 bases from J, leaving 10 bases between the germline ends. There are 12 amino acids in the CDR3, from cysteine to phenylalanine inclusive. The only DNA kept is the CDR3, 36 bases in frame from the first base. The library was produced with 5' RACE. Data came from a NextSeq 500. The TCR library protocol attached unique molecular identifiers to individual cDNA molecules to correct for sequencing error and PCR bias. TCR alpha and beta chains were both sequenced, and the abundances of alpha and beta sequences in each sample were closely correlated with each other. Regarding the original processing steps: Decombinator V4 was used to annotate the V gene, J gene and CDR3 of the TCR sequences. TCRs were defined as expanded if a significant change between any two time points was detected under a Poisson model with p below 0.0001. TCR abundances were normalised to the total number of TCRs sequenced in each sample and reported as counts per million. TRAV1-2 paired with TRAJ12, TRAJ20 or TRAJ33 defined MAIT TCRs, while TRAV10 paired with TRAJ18 defined iNKT TCRs. VDJdb, accessed on 1 November 2021, was searched for TCRs annotated for CMV, EBV and SARS-CoV-2, and TCRs annotated for more than one antigen were excluded. TCRdb reran the public reads through fastp at Q25 and MiXCR, keeping productive beta chains. Rows are unified per CDR3 protein, each entry keeping the most common DNA and genes. TCRdb, not the authors, supplied the V and J calls. For this sample there are approximately 50,000 distinct CDR3 sequences; around 10% appear just once. Together, the top ten hold approximately 2.5% of the sample.

This was a case-control study nested in a cohort of healthcare workers in London, UK, who had nasopharyngeal swab PCR tests and blood samples taken every week. Healthcare workers were enrolled in the week of the UK lockdown, from 23 to 31 March 2020, and were followed every week for up to 16 weeks. This clonotype was sampled from an adult who was a healthcare worker with PCR-confirmed SARS-CoV-2 infection or an uninfected control (not recorded which). The chain is encoded by TRBV28 joined to TRBJ2-4, with the D gene not confidently named. This sample comprised whole blood, obtained at baseline. The CDR3 in this case is CATCRYKNIQYF. In nucleotides, the sequence is TGTGCCACCTGTAGATACAAAAACATTCAGTACTTC.